This paragraph reports one TCR beta chain. This clonotype has ten or more counts. What antigen it recognizes has not been identified. Base qualities are missing; no much larger clone stands one base away. Lymph node samples were obtained from the axillary draining lymph nodes of breast cancer patients. The sample is drawn from a study of breast tumors, draining lymph nodes, adjacent tissues (dated by TCRdb to 2015 to 2016). As for the study more broadly: Breast cancer patients provided tumor, adjacent nontumor tissue and axillary lymph nodes, and the study compared the TCR beta repertoires across these three sources. In human breast cancer, the study set out to assess how tumor, surrounding tissue and draining lymph node repertoires relate to one another and whether T cells might be exchanged between them.

Instrument on record: Illumina HiSeq 2000. TCR beta chain libraries were generated by multiplex PCR amplification. The amplified TCR beta chain products were analyzed by high-throughput sequencing. The public reads were reprocessed in TCRdb via fastp at Q25 and MiXCR, keeping in-frame beta chains. Here each entry gathers all rows of one CDR3 protein and keeps the most common genes and DNA. For this sample there are approximately 250,000 distinct CDR3 sequences; less than 40% appear just once. The ten biggest clones cover 3% to 4% of the sample. General conclusions and limits of the study: The conclusion that tumor T cells originate in lymph nodes was presented as consistent with a hypothesis rather than as directly demonstrated. In luminal-like breast cancer, tumor and nontumor tissue repertoires resembled each other significantly more than in basal-like breast cancer. Tumor T-cell repertoires showed less diversity than lymph node repertoires and more diversity than nontumor tissue repertoires, and tumor T-cell repertoires showed preferential V and J gene usage. The data were considered consistent with most tumor T cells being derived from the lymph node and subsequently expanding within tumor tissue.

The origin of this receptor is a female donor with breast cancer. Some clones in this sample may be carry-over from other donors' samples. The sequencing input was axillary lymph node tissue.

The CDR3 region has the sequence CASSQYSSGANVLTF. The DNA sequence is given as TGCGCCAGCAGCCAATATAGCTCTGGGGCCAACGTCCTGACTTTC. The chain is assembled from TRBV4-3 and TRBJ2-6; the D gene is unclear. Via the germline V gene, CDR1 is LGHNA and CDR2 YSLEER. The V and J ends are trimmed by 2 bases and 0 bases, leaving 5 bases between them. The CDR3 spans 15 residues, from the cysteine through the phenylalanine. Of the read, only the CDR3 DNA is kept; its 45 bases are in frame from base 1.